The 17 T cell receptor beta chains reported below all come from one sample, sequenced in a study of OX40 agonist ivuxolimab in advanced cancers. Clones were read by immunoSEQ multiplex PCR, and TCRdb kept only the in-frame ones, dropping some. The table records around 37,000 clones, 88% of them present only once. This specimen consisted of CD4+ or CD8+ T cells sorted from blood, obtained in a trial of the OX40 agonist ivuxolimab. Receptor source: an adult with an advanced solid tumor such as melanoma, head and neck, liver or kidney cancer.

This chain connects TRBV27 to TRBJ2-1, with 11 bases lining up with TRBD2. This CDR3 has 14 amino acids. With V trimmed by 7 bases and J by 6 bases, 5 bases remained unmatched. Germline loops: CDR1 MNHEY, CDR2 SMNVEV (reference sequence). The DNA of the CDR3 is TGTGCCAGCATTCTAGCGGGAGGAGGCAATGAGCAGTTCTTC. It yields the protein CASILAGGGNEQFF.

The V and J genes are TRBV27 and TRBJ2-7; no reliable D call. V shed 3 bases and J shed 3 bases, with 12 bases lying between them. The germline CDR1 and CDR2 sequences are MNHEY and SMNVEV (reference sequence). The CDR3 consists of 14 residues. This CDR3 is CASSFLGSLYEQYF. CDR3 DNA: TGTGCCAGCAGTTTCTTGGGGTCCCTCTACGAGCAGTACTTC.

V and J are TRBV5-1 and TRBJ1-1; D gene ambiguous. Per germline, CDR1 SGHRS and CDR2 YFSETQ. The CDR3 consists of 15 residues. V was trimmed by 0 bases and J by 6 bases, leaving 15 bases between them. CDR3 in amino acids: CASSLEEGVAAEAFF. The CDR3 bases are TGCGCCAGCAGCTTGGAAGAGGGTGTGGCTGCTGAAGCTTTCTTT.

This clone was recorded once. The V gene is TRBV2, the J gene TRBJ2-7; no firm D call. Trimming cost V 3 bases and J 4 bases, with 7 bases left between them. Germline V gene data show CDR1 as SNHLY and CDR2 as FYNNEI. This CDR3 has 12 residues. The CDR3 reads CASSEGSYEQYF. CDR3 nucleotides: TGTGCCAGCAGTGAGGGCAGTTACGAGCAGTACTTC.

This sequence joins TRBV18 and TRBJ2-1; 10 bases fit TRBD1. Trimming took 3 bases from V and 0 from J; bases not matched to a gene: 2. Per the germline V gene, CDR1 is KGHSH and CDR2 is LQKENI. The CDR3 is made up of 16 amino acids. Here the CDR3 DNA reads TGTGCCAGCTCACCGGGACAGGGGAGCTCCTACAATGAGCAGTTCTTC. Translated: CASSPGQGSSYNEQFF.

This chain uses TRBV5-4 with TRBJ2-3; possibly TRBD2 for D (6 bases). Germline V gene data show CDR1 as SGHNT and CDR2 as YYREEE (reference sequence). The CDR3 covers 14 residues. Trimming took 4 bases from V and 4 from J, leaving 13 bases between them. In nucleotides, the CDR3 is TGTGCCAGCAGCGACGGGAGATGGTCAGATACGCAGTATTTT. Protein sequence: CASSDGRWSDTQYF.

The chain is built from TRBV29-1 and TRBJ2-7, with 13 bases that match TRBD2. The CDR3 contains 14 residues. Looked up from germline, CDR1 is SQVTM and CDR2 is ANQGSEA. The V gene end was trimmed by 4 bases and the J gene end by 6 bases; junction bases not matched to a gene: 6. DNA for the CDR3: TGCAGCGTTGGAGGACTAGCGGGAGTGGGCGAGCAGTACTTC. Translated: CSVGGLAGVGEQYF.

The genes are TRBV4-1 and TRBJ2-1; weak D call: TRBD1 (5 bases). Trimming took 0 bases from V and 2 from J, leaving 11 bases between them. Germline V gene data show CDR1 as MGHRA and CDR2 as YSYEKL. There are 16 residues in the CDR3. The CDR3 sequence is CASSQDSRVPYNEQFF. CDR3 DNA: TGCGCCAGCAGCCAAGATAGCAGGGTTCCCTACAATGAGCAGTTCTTC.

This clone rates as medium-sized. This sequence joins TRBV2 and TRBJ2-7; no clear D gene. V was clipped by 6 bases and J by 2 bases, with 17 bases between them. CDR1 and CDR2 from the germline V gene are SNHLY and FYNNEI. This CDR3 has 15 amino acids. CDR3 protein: CASRPPAGGAYEQYF. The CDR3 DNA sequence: TGTGCCAGCAGGCCTCCGGCAGGTGGGGCCTACGAGCAGTACTTC.

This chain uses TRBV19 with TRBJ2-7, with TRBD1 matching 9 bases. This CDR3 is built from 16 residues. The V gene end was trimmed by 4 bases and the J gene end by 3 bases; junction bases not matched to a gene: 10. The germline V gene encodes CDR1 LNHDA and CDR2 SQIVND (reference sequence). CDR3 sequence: CASSKGSGTGFYEQYF. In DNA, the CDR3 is TGTGCCAGTAGTAAAGGCTCCGGGACAGGGTTCTACGAGCAGTACTTC.

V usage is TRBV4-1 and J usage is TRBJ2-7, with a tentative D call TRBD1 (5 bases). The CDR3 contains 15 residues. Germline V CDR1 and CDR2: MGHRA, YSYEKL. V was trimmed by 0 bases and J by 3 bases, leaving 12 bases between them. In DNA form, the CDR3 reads TGCGCCAGCAGCCAAGAAGGACACGCCTACTACGAGCAGTACTTC. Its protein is CASSQEGHAYYEQYF.

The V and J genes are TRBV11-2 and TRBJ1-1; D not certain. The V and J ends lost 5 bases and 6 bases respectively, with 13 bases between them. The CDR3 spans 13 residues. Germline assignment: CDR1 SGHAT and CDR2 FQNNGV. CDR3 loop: CASSPLPGAEAFF. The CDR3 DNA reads TGTGCCAGCAGCCCCCTCCCGGGCGCTGAAGCTTTCTTT.

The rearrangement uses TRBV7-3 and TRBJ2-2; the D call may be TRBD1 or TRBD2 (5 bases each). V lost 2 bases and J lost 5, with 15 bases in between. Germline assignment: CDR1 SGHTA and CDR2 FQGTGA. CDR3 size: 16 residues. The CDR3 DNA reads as TGTGCCAGCAGCTTATTAGGGACGGGTGGAACCGGGGAGCTGTTTTTT. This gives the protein CASSLLGTGGTGELFF.

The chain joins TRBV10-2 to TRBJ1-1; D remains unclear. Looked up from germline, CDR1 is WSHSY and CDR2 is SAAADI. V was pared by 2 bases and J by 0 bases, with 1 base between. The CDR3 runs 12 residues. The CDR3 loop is CASSEVNTEAFF. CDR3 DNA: TGCGCCAGCAGTGAGGTGAACACTGAAGCTTTCTTT.

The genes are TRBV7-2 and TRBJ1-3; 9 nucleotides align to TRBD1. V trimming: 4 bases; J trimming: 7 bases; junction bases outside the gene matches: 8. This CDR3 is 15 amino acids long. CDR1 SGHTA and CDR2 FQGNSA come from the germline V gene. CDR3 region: CASSSAGTGTNTIYF. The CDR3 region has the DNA TGTGCCAGCAGCTCAGCCGGGACAGGGACGAACACCATATATTTT.

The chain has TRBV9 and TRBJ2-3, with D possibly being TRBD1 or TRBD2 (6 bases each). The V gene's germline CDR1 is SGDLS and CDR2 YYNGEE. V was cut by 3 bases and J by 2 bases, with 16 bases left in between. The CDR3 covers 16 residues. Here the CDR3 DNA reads TGTGCCAGCAGCGCCCCTTCGCGGGACATCACAGATACGCAGTATTTT. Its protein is CASSAPSRDITDTQYF.

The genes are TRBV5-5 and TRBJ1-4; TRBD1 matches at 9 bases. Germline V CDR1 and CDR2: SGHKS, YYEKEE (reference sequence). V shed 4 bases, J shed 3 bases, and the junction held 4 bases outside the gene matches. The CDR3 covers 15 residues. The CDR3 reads CASSDGTGSNEKLFF. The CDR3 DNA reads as TGTGCCAGCAGCGACGGGACAGGGTCTAATGAAAAACTGTTTTTT.